This TCR beta chain appears in the sequencing data of a study of blood T cell repertoires in COVID-19. The CDR3 has 18 residues. Germline V gene data show CDR1 as MDHEN and CDR2 as SYDVKM. J was trimmed by 5 bases and V by 8 bases; bases with no gene match: 19. The assay was immunoSEQ multiplex PCR, and TCRdb's table has in-frame clones only and misses some. In the table there are 260,000 or so clones, over 75% of which are singletons. Sequenced sample: peripheral blood. This sequence was found in a human donor in a cohort sampled during active COVID-19. This chain joins TRBV28 and TRBJ2-7; 12 bases map to TRBD1. CDR3 residues: CASSRRGWEGTGGHEQYF. The CDR3 region has the DNA TGTGCCAGCTCAAGACGGGGTTGGGAGGGGACAGGGGGCCACGAGCAGTACTTC.